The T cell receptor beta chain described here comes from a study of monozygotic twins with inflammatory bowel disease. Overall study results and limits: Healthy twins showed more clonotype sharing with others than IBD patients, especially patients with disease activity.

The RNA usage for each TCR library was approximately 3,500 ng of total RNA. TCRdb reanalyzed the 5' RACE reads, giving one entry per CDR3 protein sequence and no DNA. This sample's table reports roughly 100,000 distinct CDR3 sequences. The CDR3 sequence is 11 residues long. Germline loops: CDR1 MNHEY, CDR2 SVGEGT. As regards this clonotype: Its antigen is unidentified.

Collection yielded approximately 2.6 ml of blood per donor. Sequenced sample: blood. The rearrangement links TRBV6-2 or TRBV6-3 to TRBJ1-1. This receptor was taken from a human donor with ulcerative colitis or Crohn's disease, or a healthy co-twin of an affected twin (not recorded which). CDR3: CASSYFREAFF.